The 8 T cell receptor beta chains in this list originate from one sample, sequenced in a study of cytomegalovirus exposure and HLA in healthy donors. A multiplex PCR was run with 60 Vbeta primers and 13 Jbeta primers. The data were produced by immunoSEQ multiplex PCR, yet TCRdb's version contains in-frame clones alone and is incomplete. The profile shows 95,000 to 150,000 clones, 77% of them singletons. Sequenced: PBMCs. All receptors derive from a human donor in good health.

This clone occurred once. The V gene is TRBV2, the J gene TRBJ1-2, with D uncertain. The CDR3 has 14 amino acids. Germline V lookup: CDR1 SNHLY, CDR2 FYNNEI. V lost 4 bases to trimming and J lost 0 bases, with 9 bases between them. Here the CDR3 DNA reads TGTGCCAGCAGTGGAGAGGGAACTAACTATGGCTACACCTTC. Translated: CASSGEGTNYGYTF.

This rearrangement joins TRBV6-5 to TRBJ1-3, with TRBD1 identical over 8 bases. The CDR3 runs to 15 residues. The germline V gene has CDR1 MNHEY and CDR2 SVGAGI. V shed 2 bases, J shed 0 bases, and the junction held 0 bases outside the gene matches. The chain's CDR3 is CASSYGTGSGNTIYF. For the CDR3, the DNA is TGTGCCAGCAGTTACGGGACAGGCTCTGGAAACACCATATATTTT.

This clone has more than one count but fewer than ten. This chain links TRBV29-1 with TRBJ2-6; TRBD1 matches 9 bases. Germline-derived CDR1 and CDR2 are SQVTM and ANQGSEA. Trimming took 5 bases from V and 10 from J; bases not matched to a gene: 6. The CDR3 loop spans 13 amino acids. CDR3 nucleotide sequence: TGCAGCGTTCGGACAGGGGAGTCTAACGTCCTGACTTTC. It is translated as CSVRTGESNVLTF.

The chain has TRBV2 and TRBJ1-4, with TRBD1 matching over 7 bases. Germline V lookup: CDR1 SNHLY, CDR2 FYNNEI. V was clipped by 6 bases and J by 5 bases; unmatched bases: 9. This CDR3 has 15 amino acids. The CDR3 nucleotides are TGTGCCAGCAGACCAATGACAGGGAAGAATGAAAAACTGTTTTTT. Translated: CASRPMTGKNEKLFF. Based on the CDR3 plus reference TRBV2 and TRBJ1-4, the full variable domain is EPEVTQTPSHQVTQMGQEVILRCVPISNHLYFYWYRQILGQKVEFLVSFYNNEISEKSEIFDDQFSVERPDGSNFTLKIRSTKLEDSAMYFCASRPMTGKNEKLFFGSGTQLSVL.

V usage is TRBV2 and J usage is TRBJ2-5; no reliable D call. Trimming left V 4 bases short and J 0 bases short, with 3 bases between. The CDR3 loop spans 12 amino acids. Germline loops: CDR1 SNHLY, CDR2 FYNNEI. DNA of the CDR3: TGTGCCAGCAGTGCGTACCAAGAGACCCAGTACTTC. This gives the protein CASSAYQETQYF.

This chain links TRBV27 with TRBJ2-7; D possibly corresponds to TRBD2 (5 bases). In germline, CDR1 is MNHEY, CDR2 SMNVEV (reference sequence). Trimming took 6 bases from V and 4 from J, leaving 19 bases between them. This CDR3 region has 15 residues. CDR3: CASRPGEGRAYEQYF. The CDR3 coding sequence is TGTGCCAGCAGACCAGGTGAGGGAAGGGCGTACGAGCAGTACTTC.

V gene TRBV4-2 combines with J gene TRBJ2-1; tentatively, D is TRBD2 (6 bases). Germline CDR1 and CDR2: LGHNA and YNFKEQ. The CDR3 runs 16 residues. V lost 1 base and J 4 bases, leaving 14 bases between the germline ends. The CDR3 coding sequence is TGTGCCAGCAGCCAAGCTCGGGACTTCACATACAATGAGCAGTTCTTC. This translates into CASSQARDFTYNEQFF.

The CDR3 region is CASSSIDRGTGELFF. The DNA for the CDR3 is TGTGCCAGCAGTTCAATAGACAGGGGTACCGGGGAGCTGTTTTTT. The chain couples TRBV28 to TRBJ2-2; 8 bases agree with TRBD1. Per germline, CDR1 MDHEN and CDR2 SYDVKM. The CDR3 loop spans 15 amino acids. V lost 4 bases and J lost 5; bases outside the gene matches: 6.